This T cell receptor (beta chain) was observed in a study of CD8 T cells in ankylosing spondylitis. General study results and limits: What seemed typical of ankylosing spondylitis blood was a TCR beta motif built from several highly homologous variants.

This clonotype was seen many times. Antigen unknown. TCRdb redid the calling of the 5' RACE reads with MiXCR, one entry per CDR3 protein. The sample includes 750,000 to 850,000 distinct CDR3 sequences, 12% seen only once; the top ten take under 0.6%. CDR3 length: 12 residues. The V end was cut by 2 bases, the J end by 11 bases, with 13 bases between. The specimen sequenced was blood, either unsorted or a sorted T cell fraction (not recorded which). The receptor comes from a male donor with ankylosing spondylitis. This chain uses TRBV12-3 or TRBV12-4 with TRBJ2-7, with D hard to call. The CDR3 region has the DNA TGTGCCAGCAGTTTATACCCCCAACGCGAGTACTTC. It codes for CASSLYPQREYF.